Sequencing of this TCR beta chain was carried out in a study of T-cell reconstitution after alpha-beta-depleted transplantation in children. This clonotype has ten or more counts. Preparation of the TCRbeta library was carried out with unique molecular identifiers. TCRdb reprocessed the PCR reads via MiXCR and lists one record per CDR3 protein. The top ten hold approximately 13% of the sample, which has about 200,000 distinct CDR3 sequences, 13% to 15% seen once. The sequencing used PBMCs from the stem cell graft donor, collected from the stem cell graft. The origin of this receptor is a human donor who donated a stem cell graft to a child with acute lymphoblastic leukemia.

The CDR3 spells CASSIGERVGTEAFF. CDR3 in DNA: TGTGCCAGTAGTATAGGCGAGAGGGTCGGCACTGAAGCTTTCTTT. V usage is TRBV19 and J usage is TRBJ1-1; D remains unclear. Germline-derived CDR1 and CDR2 are LNHDA and SQIVND (reference sequence). CDR3 length: 15 amino acids. Trimming left V 1 base short and J 4 bases short, with 13 bases between.